Each of the 22 T cell receptor beta chains below was sequenced from the same sample in a study of blood T cells in healthy people across ages. Sample-barcoded 5' priming and a J-beta primer mix drove a second PCR of roughly 6 to 12 cycles. TCRdb re-derived calls from the 5' RACE reads in MiXCR, one entry per CDR3 protein. The sample includes some 640,000 distinct CDR3 sequences, approximately 50% of them seen just once. Sequenced: blood. The source is an older woman in good health.

The CDR3 region has the DNA TGCAGCGTTGGGACGGCCGAAATCTATGGCTACACCTTC. It encodes CSVGTAEIYGYTF. The chain links TRBV29-1 to TRBJ1-2, with D uncertain. Trimming took 4 bases from V and 4 from J, leaving 13 bases between them. The germline V gene has CDR1 SQVTM and CDR2 ANQGSEA. The CDR3 sequence is 13 residues long.

This clonotype has just one count. The chain employs TRBV7-2 and TRBJ2-7, with D possibly being TRBD1 or TRBD2 (6 bases each). Germline CDR1 reads SGHTA; CDR2 reads FQGNSA. The CDR3 consists of 13 residues. Trimming pared 3 bases from V and 6 bases from J, leaving 12 bases between. The CDR3 DNA reads as TGTGCCAGCAGCTTGCATGGGGGGCGCGAGCAGTACTTC. Translation: CASSLHGGREQYF.

V gene TRBV20-1 combines with J gene TRBJ2-1; D is uncertain. From germline, CDR1 is DFQATT and CDR2 SNEGSKA (reference sequence). The CDR3 runs to 11 residues. V lost 6 bases and J lost 7, with 10 bases in between. The CDR3 sequence is CSARWRNEQFF. The CDR3 DNA reads TGCAGTGCCAGATGGCGGAATGAGCAGTTCTTC.

This chain links TRBV6-4 with TRBJ2-2; D uncertain. Germline CDR1 MRHNA, CDR2 SNTAGT. The CDR3 sequence is 14 residues long. The V end was cut by 6 bases, the J end by 5 bases, with 13 bases between. CDR3 region: CASRPASRTGELFF. CDR3 bases: TGTGCCAGCAGACCGGCTTCACGGACCGGGGAGCTGTTTTTT.

The chain has TRBV29-1 and TRBJ2-7, with a possible D match to TRBD2 (7 bases). Germline CDR1 SQVTM, CDR2 ANQGSEA. This CDR3 has 14 residues. Trimming stripped 6 bases from V and 7 bases from J, with 22 bases between. CDR3 coding DNA: TGCAGCGTGCTTTTGGGGGGGCTCATGGGGGAGCAGTACTTC. It specifies CSVLLGGLMGEQYF.

J is TRBJ2-7 and V is TRBV7-2, with 7 nucleotides matching TRBD2. Trimming cost V 4 bases and J 2 bases; bases outside gene matches: 8. In germline, CDR1 is SGHTA, CDR2 FQGNSA. The CDR3 is 15 residues long. CDR3 loop: CASSYSGLKAYEQYF. The CDR3 DNA sequence: TGTGCCAGCAGCTATAGCGGGTTAAAAGCCTACGAGCAGTACTTC.

This clonotype was seen ten or more times. The chain employs TRBV7-2 and TRBJ1-5, with 9 bases that match TRBD1. The V gene's germline CDR1 is SGHTA and CDR2 FQGNSA. Trimming took 5 bases from V and 0 from J; bases not matched to a gene: 8. This CDR3 spans 17 amino acids. The CDR3 coding sequence is TGTGCCAGCAGCCCTGGGACAGGGTTCTATAGCAATCAGCCCCAGCATTTT. Translation gives CASSPGTGFYSNQPQHF.

The chain recombines TRBV20-1 with TRBJ1-1; D possibly corresponds to TRBD1 (5 bases). The CDR3 spans 13 residues. The germline V gene encodes CDR1 DFQATT and CDR2 SNEGSKA (reference sequence). V shed 3 bases and J shed 3 bases, with 11 bases lying between them. The CDR3 nucleotides are TGCAGTGCTAGTTGGGGGTCCGACACTGAAGCTTTCTTT. Its protein is CSASWGSDTEAFF.

This chain connects TRBV7-2 to TRBJ2-1; D unresolved. Germline loops: CDR1 SGHTA, CDR2 FQGNSA. The V end was cut by 3 bases, the J end by 9 bases, with 6 bases between. The CDR3 sequence is 11 residues long. CDR3 sequence (DNA): TGTGCCAGCAGCTTTTCGGGTGAGCAGTTCTTC. It yields the protein CASSFSGEQFF.

The V call is TRBV29-1, the J call TRBJ2-6, with 11 positions matching TRBD1. The CDR3 loop spans 14 amino acids. Germline V lookup: CDR1 SQVTM, CDR2 ANQGSEA. With V trimmed by 7 bases and J by 4 bases, 3 bases remained unmatched. The CDR3 region has the DNA TGCAGCGCCGGACAGGGGGCCGGGGCCAACGTCCTGACTTTC. It encodes CSAGQGAGANVLTF.

V usage is TRBV4-2 and J usage is TRBJ1-1, with 7 nucleotides matching TRBD1. Losses at the gene ends were 4 bases for V and 6 bases for J; bases not matched to a gene: 5. Germline V CDR1 and CDR2: LGHNA, YNFKEQ. The CDR3 consists of 13 residues. The CDR3 reads CASSLDRDPEAFF. CDR3 bases: TGTGCCAGCAGCCTCGACAGGGATCCTGAAGCTTTCTTT.

V usage is TRBV12-3 or TRBV12-4 and J usage is TRBJ2-5, with TRBD2 identical over 13 bases. J was trimmed by 7 bases and V by 2 bases; bases with no gene match: 7. The CDR3 consists of 16 residues. CDR3 protein: CASSLRTSGSKGTQYF. In nucleotides, the CDR3 is TGTGCCAGCAGTTTACGGACTAGCGGGAGTAAAGGGACCCAGTACTTC.

The rearrangement links TRBV6-4 to TRBJ2-4, with 7 bases fitting TRBD2. The J call is uncertain, as TRBJ2-7 better fits the DNA end. CDR1 is MRHNA, CDR2 SNTAGT, per germline. This CDR3 has 17 residues. In DNA form, the CDR3 reads TGTGCCAGCAGTGCCCCCCTTGGGGAGGGGAGAGGATACGAGCAGTACTTC. Amino acid sequence: CASSAPLGEGRGYEQYF.

This clonotype came up a few times. This sequence joins TRBV20-1 and TRBJ2-5; 9 positions agree with TRBD1. Matching the DNA end better, TRBJ2-7 makes the J call doubtful. This CDR3 region has 13 residues. Germline CDR1 and CDR2: DFQATT and SNEGSKA (reference sequence). This CDR3 is CSAMDRGRREQYF. CDR3 bases: TGCAGTGCGATGGACAGGGGACGTCGCGAGCAGTACTTC.

This rearrangement joins TRBV7-3 to TRBJ2-1; 10 bases are shared with TRBD2. With the DNA end fitting TRBJ2-7 better, the J assignment may be wrong. CDR1 SGHTA and CDR2 FQGTGA come from the germline V gene. This CDR3 comprises 15 residues. This CDR3 is CASSSSGRAYNEQYF. Written as DNA, the CDR3 is TGTGCCAGCAGCTCCAGCGGGAGGGCCTATAATGAGCAGTACTTC.

The chain couples TRBV3-1 to TRBJ1-2; D is uncertain. The CDR3 has 13 amino acids. Deletions cut 6 bases from V and 4 bases from J, with 12 bases between. Looked up from germline, CDR1 is LGHDT and CDR2 is YNNKEL (reference sequence). The CDR3 nucleotides are TGTGCCAGCAGTAGGGAAGTCTCCTATGGCTACACCTTC. This codes for CASSREVSYGYTF.

The V gene is TRBV28, the J gene TRBJ1-1; D not certain. The CDR3 covers 14 residues. The germline V gene has CDR1 MDHEN and CDR2 SYDVKM. The V gene lost 1 base and the J gene lost 4 bases, with 10 bases spanning the gap. The DNA for the CDR3 is TGTGCCAGCAGTTTATCTGGGATTGGCACTGAAGCTTTCTTT. Its protein is CASSLSGIGTEAFF.

This rearrangement joins TRBV4-2 to TRBJ2-5, with D hard to call. The J call may be incorrect, as the DNA end agrees better with TRBJ2-7. In germline, CDR1 is LGHNA, CDR2 YNFKEQ. This CDR3 spans 16 amino acids. The CDR3: CASSQDSQVTYYEQYF. In DNA, the CDR3 is TGTGCCAGCAGCCAAGATTCTCAGGTTACTTACTACGAGCAGTACTTC.

The V call is TRBV10-3, the J call TRBJ2-3, with D possibly called TRBD1 or TRBD2 (5 bases each). This CDR3 is 16 amino acids long. V lost 6 bases and J lost 0, with 16 bases in between. Germline-derived CDR1 and CDR2 are ENHRY and SYGVKD. The CDR3 nucleotides read TGTGCCATCAGCAACCGGGACCCAGGGAGCACAGATACGCAGTATTTT. It specifies CAISNRDPGSTDTQYF.

The V call is TRBV2, the J call TRBJ2-3; D unresolved. This CDR3 comprises 12 residues. Germline V gene sequence: CDR1 SNHLY, CDR2 FYNNEI. V was clipped by 11 bases and J by 1 base, with 10 bases between them. The CDR3 nucleotides are TGTGCCTCCGGGTCCGGCACAGATACGCAGTATTTT. Its protein is CASGSGTDTQYF.

The chain couples TRBV7-2 to TRBJ2-7, with 7 bases identical to TRBD2. Germline V gives CDR1 SGHTA, CDR2 FQGNSA. This CDR3 spans 15 amino acids. Trimming removed 2 bases from V and 4 bases from J; junction bases left unmatched: 8. CDR3 DNA: TGTGCCAGCAGCTTATTAGGCGGGAGTACGTACGAGCAGTACTTC. Its protein product is CASSLLGGSTYEQYF. The full variable domain, its missing parts supplied by reference TRBV7-2 and TRBJ2-7, is GAGVSQSPSNKVTEKGKDVELRCDPISGHTALYWYRQSLGQGLEFLIYFQGNSAPDKSGLPSDRFSAERTGGSVSTLTIQRTQQEDSAVYLCASSLLGGSTYEQYFGPGTRLTVT.

The CDR3 loop is CASSGLGGYYNEQYF. CDR3 sequence (DNA): TGTGCCAGCAGTGGACTAGGGGGCTACTACAATGAGCAGTACTTC. The chain links TRBV2 to TRBJ2-1, with D tentatively TRBD1 (7 bases). TRBJ2-7 matches the DNA end more closely, so the J call is doubtful. The germline V gene has CDR1 SNHLY and CDR2 FYNNEI. The CDR3 has 15 residues.